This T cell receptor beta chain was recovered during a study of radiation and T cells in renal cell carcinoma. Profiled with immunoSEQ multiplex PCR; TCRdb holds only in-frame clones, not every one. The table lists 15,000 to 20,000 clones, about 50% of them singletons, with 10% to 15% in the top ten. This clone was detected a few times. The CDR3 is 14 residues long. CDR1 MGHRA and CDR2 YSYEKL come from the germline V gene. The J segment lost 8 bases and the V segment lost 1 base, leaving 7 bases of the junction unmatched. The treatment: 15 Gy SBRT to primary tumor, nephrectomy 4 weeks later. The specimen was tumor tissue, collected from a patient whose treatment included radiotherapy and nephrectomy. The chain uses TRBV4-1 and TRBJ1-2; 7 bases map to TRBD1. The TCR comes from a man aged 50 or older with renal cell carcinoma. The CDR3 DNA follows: TGCGCCAGCAGCCAAGCGTCCAGGGGGAACGGCTACACCTTC. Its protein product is CASSQASRGNGYTF.